This T cell receptor (beta chain) came from a study of PD-L1 blockade in urothelial cancer (TCRdb year 2017). Background for the entire study: All patients started therapy in about 2014 and received atezolizumab 1,200 mg intravenously every 3 weeks. About 85% of the roughly 29 patients were identified as males with urothelial cancer of bladder origin, and a prior smoking history was reported by 18 of 29 patients. Pretreatment tumor samples, along with matched peripheral blood serially collected before and after atezolizumab treatment, were subjected to TCR sequencing. Patients had an ECOG performance status of 0 or 1 and had received between 0 and 3 prior chemotherapy regimens. Durable clinical benefit was defined as a progression-free survival longer than 6 months, and TCR features were additionally tested against progression-free survival and overall survival. Under ten patients achieved durable clinical benefit and fewer than 25 did not. Blood samples gave a median of about 150,000 T cells and approximately 80,000 unique TCRs, with a median clonality of approximately 0.078. Pretreatment blood TCR-seq was available for about 27 patients, at least one posttreatment blood collection was obtained for some 24 patients, and tumor TCR-seq was available for some 24 patients. In the same patients, whole exome sequencing and RNA sequencing of pretreatment tumors were performed in addition to TCR sequencing. Blood samples were analyzed at 3 weeks after treatment start (second dose) and at 6 weeks after treatment start. Somatic, immune and clinical correlates of response to PD-L1 blockade with atezolizumab in urothelial cancer were the focus of an exploratory multi-omic analysis. Overall study outcomes, separate from this receptor: Patients with durable benefit showed greater expansion of tumor-associated TCR clones in peripheral blood 3 weeks after starting treatment (n ≈ 21, p = 0.022). Because the sample size was small (n ≈ 29) and many exploratory analyses were performed, the results are intended to be hypothesis-generating. Improved progression-free and overall survival was found to be associated with pretreatment peripheral blood TCR clonality below the median.

Each PCR received spiked-in synthetic TCR analog templates so that absolute template abundance could be estimated from read counts. The immunoSEQ assay was used to amplify TCRbeta CDR3 regions from genomic DNA with bias-controlled V and J gene primers. Rearranged TCRbeta segments were sequenced at approximately 20X coverage. Processing in the source paper ran as follows. Clustering was used to correct sequencing errors, and CDR3s were annotated against IMGT so that V, D and J genes could be assigned. Only productive TCRbeta rearrangements were used in downstream analyses, excluding out-of-frame or stop-codon sequences. Clonality was computed as one minus Shannon entropy normalized by the log of the number of unique productive sequences. Clones differing between time points or between blood and tumor were identified by Fisher's exact test with Benjamini-Hochberg correction at adjusted p below 0.01. The source is immuneACCESS, and TCRdb retained only in-frame sequences with V and J called. Part of the clones is not carried over; for the studies checked, unresolved V genes explain less than half of this, and the remainder is unexplained. Clone size and the V and J calls come from that table; the DNA yielded D and trimming. The sample table contains tens of thousands of clones; only one count was recorded for 84% of them. The top ten hold approximately 2.1% of the sample.

The sample's time point label is to be understood as: pretreatment peripheral blood. A total of 25 to 35 patients with locally advanced or metastatic urothelial carcinoma, treated at Memorial Sloan Kettering on a trial protocol, made up the cohort. Peripheral blood mononuclear cells were collected pretreatment and during treatment, with between 1 and 8 total time points obtained per patient. The Qiagen DNeasy Blood extraction kit was used to purify genomic DNA from total PBMCs and from tumor samples. PBMCs were collected pretreatment and during treatment, and were isolated and stored as previously described. This clone was recorded a few times. Its antigen target is currently unknown. Qualities for individual bases were not recorded, and no much larger clone is one base off. The CDR3 runs 14 residues from the cysteine to the phenylalanine. The only DNA kept is the CDR3, 42 bases in frame from the first base. V and J lose 6 bases and 7 bases, and a span of 15 bases separates them. Based on the germline V gene, the CDR1 and CDR2 sequences are SNHLY and FYNNEI.

The clonotype was recovered from a man aged 55 to 70 with urothelial cancer. This receptor chain uses TRBV2 and TRBJ2-2; the best D guess is TRBD2, with 6 bases matching. The source material was PBMCs, sampled around atezolizumab (anti-PD-L1) treatment. The DNA is TGTGCCAGCAGGGTAGCGGTACAGGTCGGGGAGCTGTTTTTT. Its coded protein is CASRVAVQVGELFF.